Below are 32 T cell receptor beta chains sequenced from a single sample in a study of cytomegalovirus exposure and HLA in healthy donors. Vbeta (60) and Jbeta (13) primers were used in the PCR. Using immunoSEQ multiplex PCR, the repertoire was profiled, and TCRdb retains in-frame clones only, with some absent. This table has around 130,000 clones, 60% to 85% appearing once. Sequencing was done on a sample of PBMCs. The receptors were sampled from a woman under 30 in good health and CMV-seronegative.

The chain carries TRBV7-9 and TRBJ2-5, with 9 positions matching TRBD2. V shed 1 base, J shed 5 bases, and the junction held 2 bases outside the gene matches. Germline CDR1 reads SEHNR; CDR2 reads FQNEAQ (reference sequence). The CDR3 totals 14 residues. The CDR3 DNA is TGTGCCAGCAGCTTAGGGGCGGGAGGGGAGACCCAGTACTTC. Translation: CASSLGAGGETQYF.

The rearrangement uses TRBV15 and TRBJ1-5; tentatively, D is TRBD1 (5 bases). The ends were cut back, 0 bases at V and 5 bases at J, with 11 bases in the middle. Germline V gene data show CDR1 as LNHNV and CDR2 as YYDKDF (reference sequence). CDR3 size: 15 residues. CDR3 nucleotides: TGTGCCACCAGCAGAGATCCCGCGGGGGATCAGCCCCAGCATTTT. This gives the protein CATSRDPAGDQPQHF.

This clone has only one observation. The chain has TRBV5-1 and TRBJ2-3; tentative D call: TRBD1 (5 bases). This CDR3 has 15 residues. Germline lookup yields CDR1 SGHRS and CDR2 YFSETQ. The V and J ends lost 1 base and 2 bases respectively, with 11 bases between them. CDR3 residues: CASSLQGLYTDTQYF. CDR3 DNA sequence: TGCGCCAGCAGCTTGCAGGGTCTATACACAGATACGCAGTATTTT.

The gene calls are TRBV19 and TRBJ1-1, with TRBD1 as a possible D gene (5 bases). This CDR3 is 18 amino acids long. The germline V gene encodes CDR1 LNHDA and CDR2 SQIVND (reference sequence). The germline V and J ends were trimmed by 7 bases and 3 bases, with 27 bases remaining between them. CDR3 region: CASTMNRGGVILYTEAFF. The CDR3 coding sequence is TGTGCCAGTACAATGAATCGGGGGGGGGTCATCTTGTACACTGAAGCTTTCTTT.

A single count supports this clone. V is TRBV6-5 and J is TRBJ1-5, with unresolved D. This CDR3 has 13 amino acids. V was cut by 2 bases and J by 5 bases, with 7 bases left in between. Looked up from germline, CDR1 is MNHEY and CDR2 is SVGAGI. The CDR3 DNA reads TGTGCCAGCAGTTACGACGGAGATCAGCCCCAGCATTTT. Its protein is CASSYDGDQPQHF.

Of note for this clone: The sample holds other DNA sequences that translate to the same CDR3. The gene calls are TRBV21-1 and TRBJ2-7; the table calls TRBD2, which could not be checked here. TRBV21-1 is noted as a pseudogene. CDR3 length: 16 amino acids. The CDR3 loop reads CASSKAGGKIHYEQYF. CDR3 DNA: TGTGCCAGCAGCAAGGCAGGAGGCAAAATCCACTACGAGCAGTACTTC.

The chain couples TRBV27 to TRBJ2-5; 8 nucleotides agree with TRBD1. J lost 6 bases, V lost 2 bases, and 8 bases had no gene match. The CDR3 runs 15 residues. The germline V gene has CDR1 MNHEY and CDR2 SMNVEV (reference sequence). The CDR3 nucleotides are TGTGCCAGCAGTTTAAACCTTCAGGGGGCTCAGACCCAGTACTTC. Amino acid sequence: CASSLNLQGAQTQYF.

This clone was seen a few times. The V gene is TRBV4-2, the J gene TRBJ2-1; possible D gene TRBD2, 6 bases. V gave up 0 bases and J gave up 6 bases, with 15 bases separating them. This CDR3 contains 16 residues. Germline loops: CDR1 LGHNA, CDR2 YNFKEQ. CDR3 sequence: CASSQDGGAASNEQFF. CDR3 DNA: TGTGCCAGCAGCCAAGATGGCGGGGCGGCGTCCAATGAGCAGTTCTTC.

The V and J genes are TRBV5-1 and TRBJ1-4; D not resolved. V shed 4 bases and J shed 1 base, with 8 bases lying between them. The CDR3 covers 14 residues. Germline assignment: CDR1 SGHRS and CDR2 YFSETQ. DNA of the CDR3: TGCGCCAGCAGCATGGGTCGAACTAATGAAAAACTGTTTTTT. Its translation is CASSMGRTNEKLFF.

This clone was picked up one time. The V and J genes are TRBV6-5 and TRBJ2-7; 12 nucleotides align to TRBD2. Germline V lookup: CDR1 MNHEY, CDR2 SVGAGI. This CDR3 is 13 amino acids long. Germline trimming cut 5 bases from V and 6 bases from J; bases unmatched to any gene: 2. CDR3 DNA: TGTGCCAGCAGTCGACTAGCGGGAGCCGAGCAGTACTTC. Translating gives CASSRLAGAEQYF.

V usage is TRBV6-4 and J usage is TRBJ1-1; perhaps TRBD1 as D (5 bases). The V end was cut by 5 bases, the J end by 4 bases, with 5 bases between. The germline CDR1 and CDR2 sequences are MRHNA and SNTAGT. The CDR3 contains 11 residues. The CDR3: CASSQGTEAFF. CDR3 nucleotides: TGTGCCAGCAGTCAGGGCACTGAAGCTTTCTTT.

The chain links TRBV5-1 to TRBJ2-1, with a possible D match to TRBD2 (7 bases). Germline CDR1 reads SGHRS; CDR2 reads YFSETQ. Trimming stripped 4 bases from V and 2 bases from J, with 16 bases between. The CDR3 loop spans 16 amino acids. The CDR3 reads CASSPGGGATYNEQFF. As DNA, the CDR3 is TGCGCCAGCAGCCCCGGTGGGGGGGCGACCTACAATGAGCAGTTCTTC. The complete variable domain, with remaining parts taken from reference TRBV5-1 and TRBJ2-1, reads KAGVTQTPRYLIKTRGQQVTLSCSPISGHRSVSWYQQTPGQGLQFLFEYFSETQRNKGNFPGRFSGRQFSNSRSEMNVSTLELGDSALYLCASSPGGGATYNEQFFGPGTRLTVL.

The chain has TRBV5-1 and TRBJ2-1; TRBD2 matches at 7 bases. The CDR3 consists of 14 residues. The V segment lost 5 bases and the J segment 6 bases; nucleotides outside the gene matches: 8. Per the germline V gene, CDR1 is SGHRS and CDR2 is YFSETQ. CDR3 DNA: TGCGCCAGCAGTCTCTTGGGGAGGGGCAATGAGCAGTTCTTC. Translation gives CASSLLGRGNEQFF. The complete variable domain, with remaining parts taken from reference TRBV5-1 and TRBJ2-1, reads KAGVTQTPRYLIKTRGQQVTLSCSPISGHRSVSWYQQTPGQGLQFLFEYFSETQRNKGNFPGRFSGRQFSNSRSEMNVSTLELGDSALYLCASSLLGRGNEQFFGPGTRLTVL.

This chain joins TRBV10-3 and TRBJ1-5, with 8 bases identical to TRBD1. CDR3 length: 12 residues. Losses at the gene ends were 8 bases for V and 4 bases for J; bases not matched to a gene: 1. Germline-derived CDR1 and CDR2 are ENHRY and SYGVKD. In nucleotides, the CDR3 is TGTGCCATCGGACAGGGTAATCAGCCCCAGCATTTT. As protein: CAIGQGNQPQHF.

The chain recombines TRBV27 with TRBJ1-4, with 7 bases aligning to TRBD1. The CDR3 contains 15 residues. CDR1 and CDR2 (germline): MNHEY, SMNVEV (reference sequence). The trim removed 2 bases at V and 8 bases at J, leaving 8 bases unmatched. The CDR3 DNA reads TGTGCCAGCAGTTTAGGGACAGCAATTACAGAAAAACTGTTTTTT. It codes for CASSLGTAITEKLFF.

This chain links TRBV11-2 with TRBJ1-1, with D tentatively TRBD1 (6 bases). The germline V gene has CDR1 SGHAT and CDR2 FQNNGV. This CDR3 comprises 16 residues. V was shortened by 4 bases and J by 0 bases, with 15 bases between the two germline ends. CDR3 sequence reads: CASSSPDRPMNTEAFF. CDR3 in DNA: TGTGCCAGCAGCTCCCCCGACAGGCCCATGAACACTGAAGCTTTCTTT. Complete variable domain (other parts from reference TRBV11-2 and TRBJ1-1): EAGVAQSPRYKIIEKRQSVAFWCNPISGHATLYWYQQILGQGPKLLIQFQNNGVVDDSQLPKDRFSAERLKGVDSTLKIQPAKLEDSAVYLCASSSPDRPMNTEAFFGQGTRLTVV.

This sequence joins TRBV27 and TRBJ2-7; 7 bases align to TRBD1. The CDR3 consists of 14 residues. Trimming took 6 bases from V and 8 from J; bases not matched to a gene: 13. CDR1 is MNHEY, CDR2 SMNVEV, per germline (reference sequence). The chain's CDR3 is CASSPGTDPGQQYF. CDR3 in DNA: TGTGCCAGCAGCCCCGGGACAGACCCGGGGCAGCAGTACTTC.

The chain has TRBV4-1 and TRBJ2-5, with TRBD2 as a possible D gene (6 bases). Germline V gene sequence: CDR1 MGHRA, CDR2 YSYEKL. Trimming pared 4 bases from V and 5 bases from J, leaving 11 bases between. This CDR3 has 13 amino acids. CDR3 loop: CASSRGVSETQYF. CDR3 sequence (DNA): TGCGCCAGCAGCCGGGGGGTCTCTGAGACCCAGTACTTC.

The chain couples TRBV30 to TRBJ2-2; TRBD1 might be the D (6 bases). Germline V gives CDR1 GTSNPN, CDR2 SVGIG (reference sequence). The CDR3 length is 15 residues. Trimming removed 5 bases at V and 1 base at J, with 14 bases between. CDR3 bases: TGTGCCTGGCGGACAGCGAACTTGAACACCGGGGAGCTGTTTTTT. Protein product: CAWRTANLNTGELFF.

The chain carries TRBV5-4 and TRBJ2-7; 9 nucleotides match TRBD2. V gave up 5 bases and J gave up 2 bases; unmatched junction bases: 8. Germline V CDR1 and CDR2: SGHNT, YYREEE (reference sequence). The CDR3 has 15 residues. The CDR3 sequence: CASRGGAGGPYEQYF. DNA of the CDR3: TGTGCCAGCAGGGGGGGAGCGGGAGGACCCTACGAGCAGTACTTC.

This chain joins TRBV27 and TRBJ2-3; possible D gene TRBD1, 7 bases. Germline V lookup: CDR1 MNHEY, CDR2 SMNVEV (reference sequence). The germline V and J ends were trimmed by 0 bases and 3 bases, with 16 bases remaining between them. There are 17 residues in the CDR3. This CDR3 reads CASSLSGGTALTDTQYF. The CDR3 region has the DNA TGTGCCAGCAGTTTATCAGGCGGGACAGCTCTTACAGATACGCAGTATTTT.

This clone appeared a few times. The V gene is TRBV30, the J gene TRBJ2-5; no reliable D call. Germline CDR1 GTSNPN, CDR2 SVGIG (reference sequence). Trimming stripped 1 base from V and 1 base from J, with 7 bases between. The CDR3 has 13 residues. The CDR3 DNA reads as TGTGCCTGGAGTGGGGCCCTCCAAGAGACCCAGTACTTC. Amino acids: CAWSGALQETQYF.

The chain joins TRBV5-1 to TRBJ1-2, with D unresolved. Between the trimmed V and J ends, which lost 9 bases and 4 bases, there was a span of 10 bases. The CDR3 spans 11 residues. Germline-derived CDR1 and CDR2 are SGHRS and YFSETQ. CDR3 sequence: CATPGFYGYTF. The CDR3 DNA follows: TGCGCCACCCCGGGGTTCTATGGCTACACCTTC.

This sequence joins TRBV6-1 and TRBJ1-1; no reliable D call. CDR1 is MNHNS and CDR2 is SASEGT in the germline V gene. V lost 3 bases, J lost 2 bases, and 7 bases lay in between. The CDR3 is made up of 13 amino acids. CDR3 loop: CASSDYRNTEAFF. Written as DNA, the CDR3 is TGTGCCAGCAGTGACTACAGAAACACTGAAGCTTTCTTT.

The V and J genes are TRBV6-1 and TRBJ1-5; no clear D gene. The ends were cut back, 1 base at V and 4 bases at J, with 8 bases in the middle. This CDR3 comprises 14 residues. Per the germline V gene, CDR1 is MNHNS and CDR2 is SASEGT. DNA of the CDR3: TGTGCCAGCAGTGAAGGCTACGAAAATCAGCCCCAGCATTTT. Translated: CASSEGYENQPQHF.

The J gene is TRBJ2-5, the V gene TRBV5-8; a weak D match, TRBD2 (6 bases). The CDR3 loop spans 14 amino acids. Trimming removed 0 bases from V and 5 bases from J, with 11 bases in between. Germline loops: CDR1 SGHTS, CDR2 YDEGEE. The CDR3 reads CASSLGRGTETQYF. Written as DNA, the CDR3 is TGTGCCAGCAGCTTGGGTCGGGGGACCGAGACCCAGTACTTC.

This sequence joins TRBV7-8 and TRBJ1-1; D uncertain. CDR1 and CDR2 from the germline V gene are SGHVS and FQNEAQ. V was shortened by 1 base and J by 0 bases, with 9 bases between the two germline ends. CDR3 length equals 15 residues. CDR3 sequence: CASSLDRSLNTEAFF. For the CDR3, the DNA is TGTGCCAGCAGCTTAGATCGCAGTTTGAACACTGAAGCTTTCTTT. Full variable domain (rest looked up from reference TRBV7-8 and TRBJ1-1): GAGVSQSPRYKVAKRGQDVALRCDPISGHVSLFWYQQALGQGPEFLTYFQNEAQLDKSGLPSDRFFAERPEGSVSTLKIQRTQQEDSAVYLCASSLDRSLNTEAFFGQGTRLTVV.

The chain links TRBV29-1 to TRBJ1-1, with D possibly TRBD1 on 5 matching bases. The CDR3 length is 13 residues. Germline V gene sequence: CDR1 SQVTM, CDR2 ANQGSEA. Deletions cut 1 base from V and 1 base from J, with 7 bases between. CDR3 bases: TGCAGCGTTGAAGGGCAGGGGAACACTGAAGCTTTCTTT. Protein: CSVEGQGNTEAFF.

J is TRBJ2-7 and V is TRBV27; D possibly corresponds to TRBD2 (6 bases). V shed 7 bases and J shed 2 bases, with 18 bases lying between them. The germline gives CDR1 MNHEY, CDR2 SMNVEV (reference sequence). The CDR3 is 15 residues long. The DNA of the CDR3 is TGTGCCAGCATTCCGACGCGGGGCAGACCCTACGAGCAGTACTTC. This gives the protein CASIPTRGRPYEQYF.

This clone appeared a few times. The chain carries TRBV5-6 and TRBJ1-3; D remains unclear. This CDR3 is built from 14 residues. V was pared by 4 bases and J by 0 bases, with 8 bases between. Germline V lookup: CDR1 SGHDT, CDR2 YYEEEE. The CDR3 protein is CASSLPRSGNTIYF. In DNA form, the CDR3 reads TGTGCCAGCAGCCTGCCGCGCTCTGGAAACACCATATATTTT.

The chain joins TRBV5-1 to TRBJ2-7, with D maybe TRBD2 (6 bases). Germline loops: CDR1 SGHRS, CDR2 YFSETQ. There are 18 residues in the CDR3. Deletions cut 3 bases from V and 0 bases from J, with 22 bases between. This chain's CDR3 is CASSSPSDRDGSSYEQYF. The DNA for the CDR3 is TGCGCCAGCAGCTCCCCCTCTGACCGGGACGGGAGCTCCTACGAGCAGTACTTC. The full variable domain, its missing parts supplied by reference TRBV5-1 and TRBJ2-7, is KAGVTQTPRYLIKTRGQQVTLSCSPISGHRSVSWYQQTPGQGLQFLFEYFSETQRNKGNFPGRFSGRQFSNSRSEMNVSTLELGDSALYLCASSSPSDRDGSSYEQYFGPGTRLTVT.

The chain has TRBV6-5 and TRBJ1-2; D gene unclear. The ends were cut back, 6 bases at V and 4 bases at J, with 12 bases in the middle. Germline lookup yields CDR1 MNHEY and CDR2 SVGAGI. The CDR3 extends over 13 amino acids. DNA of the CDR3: TGTGCCAGCAGGGGCAAGCCACTCTATGGCTACACCTTC. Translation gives CASRGKPLYGYTF.